The 25 T cell receptor beta chains below all came from one sample that was sequenced in a study of spatial heterogeneity in lung cancer. Time point noted: sample taken at primary tumor resection. TCRdb itself ran the 5' RACE reads through MiXCR, one entry per CDR3 protein. The table lists 20,000 to 25,000 distinct CDR3 sequences, 4.5% to 5.5% of them singletons. This specimen consisted of PBMCs, obtained at surgery. The receptors derive from a male donor with early-stage non-small cell lung cancer.

There are many counts of this clonotype. The chain combines TRBV19 with TRBJ2-3; D not certain. V dropped 8 bases and J dropped 1 base, with 16 bases sitting between them. Germline lookup yields CDR1 LNHDA and CDR2 SQIVND (reference sequence). This CDR3 is built from 15 residues. The CDR3 here is CASRPNSLGTDTQYF. DNA of the CDR3: TGTGCCAGTCGTCCCAACAGCCTCGGCACAGATACGCAGTATTTT. Using reference TRBV19 and TRBJ2-3 for the parts outside the CDR3, the full variable domain is DGGITQSPKYLFRKEGQNVTLSCEQNLNHDAMYWYRQDPGQGLRLIYYSQIVNDFQKGDIAEGYSVSREKKESFPLTVTSAQKNPTAFYLCASRPNSLGTDTQYFGPGTRLTVL.

This clonotype turned up a few times. The CDR3 DNA follows: TGTGCCAGCAGCCGGGACAGTTCTCAACCCGGGGAGCTGTTTTTT. Residues: CASSRDSSQPGELFF. This chain joins TRBV5-8 and TRBJ2-2; TRBD1 matches 7 bases. V was clipped by 4 bases and J by 6 bases; unmatched bases: 9. The germline V gene encodes CDR1 SGHTS and CDR2 YDEGEE. The CDR3 runs to 15 residues.

The table lists this clonotype with many counts. The V call is TRBV29-1, the J call TRBJ2-3; 7 bases are shared with TRBD1. This CDR3 contains 14 residues. Germline lookup yields CDR1 SQVTM and CDR2 ANQGSEA. Trimming took 7 bases from V and 2 from J; bases not matched to a gene: 9. CDR3 nucleotides: TGCAGCGCTGGGGACAGAATACTCACAGATACGCAGTATTTT. Encoded protein: CSAGDRILTDTQYF.

This clonotype occurred many times. The V gene is TRBV9, the J gene TRBJ1-1; D call uncertain. This CDR3 region has 14 residues. V was shortened by 1 base and J by 6 bases, with 13 bases between the two germline ends. The germline V gene has CDR1 SGDLS and CDR2 YYNGEE. CDR3 region: CASSVSPGVSEAFF. Here the CDR3 DNA reads TGTGCCAGCAGCGTATCTCCCGGGGTATCTGAAGCTTTCTTT.

In this sample, this clonotype turned up many times. The rearrangement links TRBV12-3 or TRBV12-4 to TRBJ2-5; D uncertain. Deletions cut 5 bases from V and 9 bases from J, with 16 bases between. This CDR3 has 13 amino acids. The CDR3 protein is CASSQTPWVSQYF. The CDR3 region has the DNA TGTGCCAGCAGTCAGACCCCCTGGGTGTCCCAGTACTTC.

This clonotype was detected ten times or more. This sequence joins TRBV7-9 and TRBJ1-2; D perhaps matches TRBD1 (5 bases). The CDR3 is 13 amino acids. The germline V gene has CDR1 SEHNR and CDR2 FQNEAQ (reference sequence). V lost 1 base, J lost 4 bases, and 7 bases lay in between. CDR3 coding DNA: TGTGCCAGCAGCTTAGGACAGATCTATGGCTACACCTTC. Encoded protein: CASSLGQIYGYTF.

This clonotype was observed many times. V is TRBV2 and J is TRBJ1-1; D is unclear. This CDR3 has 15 amino acids. Looked up from germline, CDR1 is SNHLY and CDR2 is FYNNEI. V gave up 5 bases and J gave up 3 bases, with 16 bases separating them. CDR3 region: CASSIQIVGYTEAFF. CDR3 coding DNA: TGTGCCAGCAGTATCCAAATAGTCGGATACACTGAAGCTTTCTTT.

This clonotype was recorded at least ten times. The V and J genes are TRBV6-1 and TRBJ2-1; 14 bases fit TRBD2. The junction had 6 bases not matched to a gene; V was cut back by 6 bases and J by 5 bases. CDR3 length: 16 amino acids. Germline CDR1 MNHNS, CDR2 SASEGT. CDR3 region: CASSGRLAGGHNEQFF. The CDR3 DNA follows: TGTGCCAGCAGCGGAAGACTAGCGGGGGGGCACAATGAGCAGTTCTTC.

This clonotype was detected many times. The chain recombines TRBV20-1 with TRBJ2-1; 7 bases line up with TRBD1. J was trimmed by 7 bases and V by 0 bases; bases with no gene match: 15. This CDR3 contains 17 residues. Germline values: CDR1 DFQATT, CDR2 SNEGSKA (reference sequence). CDR3 loop: CSAREPSTGLGLNEQFF. In DNA, the CDR3 is TGCAGTGCTAGAGAACCCTCGACAGGGTTGGGCTTGAATGAGCAGTTCTTC.

In this sample, this clonotype is medium-sized. The chain combines TRBV29-1 with TRBJ1-1; TRBD1 matches at 7 bases. Germline CDR1 is SQVTM and CDR2 is ANQGSEA. V lost 4 bases to trimming and J lost 1 base; unmatched junction nucleotides: 3. This CDR3 comprises 13 residues. The CDR3 is CSVGDSRNTEAFF. In DNA form, the CDR3 reads TGCAGCGTTGGGGACAGCAGGAACACTGAAGCTTTCTTT.

Comment on this clonotype: A much larger clone lies a single base off, so this may be a read error. The chain combines TRBV18 with TRBJ2-1, with D maybe TRBD1 (6 bases). Germline V lookup: CDR1 KGHSH, CDR2 LQKENI. This CDR3 comprises 15 residues. CDR3 sequence (DNA): TGTGCCAGCTCACCGATCCCAGGGGCCTACAATGAGCGGTTCTTC. Its translation: CASSPIPGAYNERFF.

This clonotype counts as medium-sized. The chain combines TRBV5-4 with TRBJ2-7, with a possible D match to TRBD1 (5 bases). The CDR3 has 15 amino acids. Germline assignment: CDR1 SGHNT and CDR2 YYREEE (reference sequence). V dropped 0 bases and J dropped 4 bases, with 14 bases sitting between them. CDR3 sequence (DNA): TGTGCCAGCAGCTTGGAGATGGGGCGCGTATACGAGCAGTACTTC. This encodes CASSLEMGRVYEQYF. Full variable domain (outside the CDR3, taken from reference TRBV5-4 and TRBJ2-7): ETGVTQSPTHLIKTRGQQVTLRCSSQSGHNTVSWYQQALGQGPQFIFQYYREEENGRGNFPPRFSGLQFPNYSSELNVNALELDDSALYLCASSLEMGRVYEQYFGPGTRLTVT.

This clonotype occurred many times. The V call is TRBV15, the J call TRBJ1-1; 7 nucleotides agree with TRBD1. CDR3 length: 13 amino acids. The ends lost 8 bases at V and 4 bases at J; junction bases unmatched: 7. Germline lookup yields CDR1 LNHNV and CDR2 YYDKDF (reference sequence). CDR3 DNA: TGTGCCACCCAGGGGGAGTGGAGCACTGAAGCTTTCTTT. Its translation: CATQGEWSTEAFF.

This clonotype qualifies as medium-sized (0.01 to 0.1%). CDR3 region: CASKDTGELFF. As DNA, the CDR3 is TGTGCCAGCAAAGACACCGGGGAGCTGTTTTTT. The genes are TRBV28 and TRBJ2-2; the D is unclear. Germline CDR1 MDHEN, CDR2 SYDVKM. Trimming pared 7 bases from V and 3 bases from J, leaving 3 bases between. The CDR3 totals 11 residues.

This clonotype was detected many times. The genes are TRBV11-2 and TRBJ1-5; D is undetermined. The CDR3 is made up of 14 amino acids. V lost 0 bases, J lost 3 bases, and 6 bases lay in between. Germline values: CDR1 SGHAT, CDR2 FQNNGV. CDR3: CASSLEGINQPQHF. The CDR3 nucleotides are TGTGCCAGCAGCTTAGAAGGGATCAATCAGCCCCAGCATTTT.

The chain recombines TRBV12-3 or TRBV12-4 with TRBJ2-7; D is perhaps TRBD1 or TRBD2 (5 bases each). CDR3 length: 12 amino acids. With 5 bases removed from V and 3 bases from J, the gap between germline ends came to 8 bases. The CDR3 nucleotides are TGTGCCAGCAGTCCGGGACGCTACGAGCAGTACTTC. Translated: CASSPGRYEQYF.

There are a few counts of this clonotype. J is TRBJ1-5 and V is TRBV10-3; D not certain. This CDR3 comprises 14 residues. V lost 0 bases and J 4 bases, leaving 7 bases between the germline ends. CDR1 and CDR2 from the germline V gene are ENHRY and SYGVKD. Here the CDR3 reads CAISESGGNQPQHF. As DNA, the CDR3 is TGTGCCATCAGTGAGTCGGGTGGGAATCAGCCCCAGCATTTT.

By frequency in the sample, this clonotype is medium-sized. J is TRBJ2-5 and V is TRBV4-2, with no clear D. This CDR3 spans 14 amino acids. Germline CDR1 reads LGHNA; CDR2 reads YNFKEQ. The germline V and J ends were trimmed by 4 bases and 2 bases, with 11 bases remaining between them. DNA of the CDR3: TGTGCCAGCAGCCTAGCCGATGGGCAAGAGACCCAGTACTTC. Amino acids: CASSLADGQETQYF.

This clonotype was seen ten or more times. The chain is built from TRBV5-1 and TRBJ2-3; 9 nucleotides line up with TRBD2. CDR1 is SGHRS and CDR2 is YFSETQ in the germline V gene. The CDR3 loop spans 16 amino acids. J was trimmed by 6 bases and V by 1 base; bases with no gene match: 9. This CDR3 reads CASSLQGSGRKDTQYF. The CDR3 nucleotides read TGCGCCAGCAGCTTGCAGGGTAGCGGGAGAAAGGATACGCAGTATTTT.

The chain combines TRBV14 with TRBJ1-1; D remains ambiguous. Germline CDR1 is SGHDN and CDR2 is FVKESK. This CDR3 spans 12 amino acids. V was pared by 4 bases and J by 7 bases, with 10 bases between. The CDR3 spells CASSPQESEAFF. CDR3 DNA: TGTGCCAGCAGCCCTCAAGAGAGTGAAGCTTTCTTT.

This clonotype counts as medium-sized. The genes are TRBV28 and TRBJ2-7; the D is unclear. CDR3 length: 12 amino acids. With 7 bases removed from V and 2 bases from J, the gap between germline ends came to 9 bases. Per germline, CDR1 MDHEN and CDR2 SYDVKM. CDR3 region: CASKTLTYEQYF. CDR3 DNA: TGTGCCAGCAAGACACTTACCTACGAGCAGTACTTC.

This clonotype has more than one count but fewer than ten. This chain uses TRBV20-1 with TRBJ1-1; tentatively, D is TRBD1 (6 bases). Germline V gene sequence: CDR1 DFQATT, CDR2 SNEGSKA (reference sequence). V gave up 3 bases and J gave up 1 base, with 15 bases separating them. The CDR3 extends over 15 amino acids. The CDR3 reads CSASPITGTNTEAFF. CDR3 DNA: TGCAGTGCTAGCCCAATTACAGGGACGAACACTGAAGCTTTCTTT.

A note on this clonotype: A much bigger clone sits one base away, suggesting this may be a read error. The chain has TRBV7-6 and TRBJ2-7; TRBD1 matches at 8 bases. The CDR3 length is 13 residues. The trim removed 4 bases at V and 6 bases at J, leaving 5 bases unmatched. Germline lookup yields CDR1 SGHVS and CDR2 FNYEAQ. CDR3 DNA: TGTGCCAGCAGCTACCGACAGGGGATCGAGCAGTACTTC. Amino acid sequence: CASSYRQGIEQYF.

This clonotype appeared many times. The chain carries TRBV29-1 and TRBJ1-5; 8 bases are shared with TRBD1. Germline V gene sequence: CDR1 SQVTM, CDR2 ANQGSEA. Losses at the gene ends were 4 bases for V and 7 bases for J; bases not matched to a gene: 9. This CDR3 is built from 14 residues. The CDR3 spells CSVAYQGAGQPQHF. In DNA, the CDR3 is TGCAGCGTTGCATATCAGGGGGCCGGACAGCCCCAGCATTTT.

In its sample, this clonotype was seen a few times. The V gene is TRBV3-1, the J gene TRBJ2-2; TRBD1 matches 11 bases. V lost 6 bases and J lost 5; bases outside the gene matches: 5. Germline CDR1 reads LGHDT; CDR2 reads YNNKEL (reference sequence). The CDR3 loop spans 15 amino acids. The CDR3 DNA is TGTGCCAGCAGGAGGACAGGGGGCGGGACCGGGGAGCTGTTTTTT. Protein: CASRRTGGGTGELFF.